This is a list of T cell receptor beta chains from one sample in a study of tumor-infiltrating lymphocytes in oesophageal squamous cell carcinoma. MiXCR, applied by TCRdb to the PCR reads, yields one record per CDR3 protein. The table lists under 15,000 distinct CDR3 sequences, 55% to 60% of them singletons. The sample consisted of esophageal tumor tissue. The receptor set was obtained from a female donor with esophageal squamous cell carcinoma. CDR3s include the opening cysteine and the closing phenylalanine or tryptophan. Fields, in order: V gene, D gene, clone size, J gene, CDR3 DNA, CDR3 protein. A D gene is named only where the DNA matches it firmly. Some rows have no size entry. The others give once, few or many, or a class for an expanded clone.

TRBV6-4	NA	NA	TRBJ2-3	TGTGCCAGCAGTGAGGGGGCAGAGACAGATACGCAGTATTTT	CASSEGAETDTQYF
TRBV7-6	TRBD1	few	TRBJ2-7	TGTGCCAGCAGCCCCGGACAGGAGGCCCCCTACGAGCAGTACTTC	CASSPGQEAPYEQYF
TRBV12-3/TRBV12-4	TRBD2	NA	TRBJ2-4	TGTGCCAGCAGTCCCCTCCTCTCAAGCGGGAGGGCCAGAACCTACAATGAGCAGTACTTC	CASSPLLSSGRARTYNEQYF
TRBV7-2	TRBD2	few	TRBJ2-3	TGTGCCAGCAGCCGACTAGCGGGAGGTTCAGATACGCAGTATTTT	CASSRLAGGSDTQYF
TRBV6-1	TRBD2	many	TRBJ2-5	TGTGCCAGCAGTCGGACGACTAGCGGGAGGGGGGAGACCCAGTACTTC	CASSRTTSGRGETQYF
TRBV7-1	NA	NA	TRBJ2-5	TGTGCCAGCAGCCCAGGGGTGCAGACCCAGTACTTC	CASSPGVQTQYF
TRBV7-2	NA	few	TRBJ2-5	TGTGCCAGCAGCTTAGATGCTAGCGTAGTCGAGACCCAGTACTTC	CASSLDASVVETQYF
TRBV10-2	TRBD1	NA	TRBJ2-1	TGCGCCAGCTGGACAGGCCCCTACAATGAGCAGTTCTTC	CASWTGPYNEQFF
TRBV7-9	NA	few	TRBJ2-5	TGTGCCAGCAGCTTAGTAGGGAAAGGGGAGCAGTACTTC	CASSLVGKGEQYF
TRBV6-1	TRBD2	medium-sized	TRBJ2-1	TGTGCCAGCAGTGGTACGGGACTAGCGCATACCTACAATGAGCAGTTCTTC	CASSGTGLAHTYNEQFF
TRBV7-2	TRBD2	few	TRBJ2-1	TGTGCCAGCAGCTTAGTGACTAGCGGGAGATTCGCTGAGCAGTTCTTC	CASSLVTSGRFAEQFF
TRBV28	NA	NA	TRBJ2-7	TGTGCCAGCAGTCCCCAACTCAATGAGCAGTACTTC	CASSPQLNEQYF
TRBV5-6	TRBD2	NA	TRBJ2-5	TGTGCCAGCAGCTTGAATTCGGGAGGGGAGACCCAGTACTTC	CASSLNSGGETQYF
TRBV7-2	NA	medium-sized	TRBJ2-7	TGTGCCAGCAGCTTAGGGACAGGGAGGGGCAATGAGCAGTACTTC	CASSLGTGRGNEQYF
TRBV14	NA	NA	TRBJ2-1	TGTGCCAGCAGCCATGGGACTTCTACCTACTACGAGCAGTTCTTC	CASSHGTSTYYEQFF